Listed below are T cell receptor beta chains from one sample, sequenced in a study of shared clonotypes between healthy human individuals. Profiling relied on immunoSEQ multiplex PCR, and the TCRdb table lists in-frame clones only, not all of them. The sample contains 550,000 to 700,000 clones, about three quarters of which appear only once. Sample: memory CD4+ T cells sorted from blood. These receptors all stem from a woman aged 25 to 39 in good health. CDR3s include the opening cysteine and the closing phenylalanine or tryptophan. The D gene is left open where the match is weak. Clone size, where shown, is once, few, many, or a class for clones that have expanded.

v_gene,j_gene,len,abundance,d_gene,CDR3aa,CDR3nt
TRBV28,TRBJ1-2,15,-,TRBD1,CASSSRDRVIYGYTF,TGTGCCAGCAGTTCCCGGGACAGGGTAATCTATGGCTACACCTTC
TRBV4-1,TRBJ2-5,16,-,TRBD2,CASSQLAGGREETQYF,TGCGCCAGCAGCCAATTAGCGGGAGGGCGAGAAGAGACCCAGTACTTC
TRBV6-7,TRBJ1-5,20,-,-,CASSYPSGTGGARGNQPQHF,TGTGCCAGCAGTTACCCGTCCGGTACAGGAGGGGCCAGGGGCAATCAGCCCCAGCATTTT
TRBV19,TRBJ2-7,16,once,TRBD2,CASSSRTSGTRYEQYF,TGTGCCAGTAGTTCCCGGACTAGCGGGACCCGCTACGAGCAGTACTTC
TRBV7-6,TRBJ2-1,16,-,TRBD2,CASSLAGGSGRNEQFF,TGTGCCAGCAGCTTAGCCGGGGGTAGCGGGAGGAATGAGCAGTTCTTC
TRBV7-2,TRBJ2-3,14,many,TRBD2,CASRASGYTDTQYF,TGTGCCAGCAGGGCTAGCGGCTACACAGATACGCAGTATTTT
TRBV20-1,TRBJ2-1,11,-,-,CSAEKFNEQFF,TGCAGTGCTGAGAAATTCAATGAGCAGTTCTTC
TRBV5-1,TRBJ2-1,15,few,TRBD2,CASSLDLAGHNEQFF,TGCGCCAGCAGCTTGGACCTAGCGGGACATAATGAGCAGTTCTTC
TRBV28,TRBJ2-7,14,-,-,CASSLALGHIILYF,TGTGCCAGCAGTTTAGCCTTGGGACACATCATCCTGTACTTC
TRBV27,TRBJ1-1,14,few,-,CASSLRPMQGEAFF,TGTGCCAGCAGTTTACGGCCTATGCAAGGTGAAGCTTTCTTT
TRBV29-1,TRBJ2-1,12,few,-,CSAPTTPREQFF,TGCAGCGCTCCGACTACCCCGAGAGAGCAGTTCTTC
TRBV11-3,TRBJ2-7,11,-,-,CASSQGGEQYF,TGTGCCAGCAGCCAAGGTGGCGAGCAGTACTTC
TRBV7-2,TRBJ1-1,17,many,TRBD1,CASSSRPPGQGNTEAFF,TGTGCCAGCAGCTCTCGACCTCCGGGACAGGGGAACACTGAAGCTTTCTTT
TRBV27,TRBJ2-3,15,-,-,CASSLWGIETDTQYF,TGTGCCAGCAGTCTCTGGGGGATCGAGACAGATACGCAGTATTTT
TRBV10-1,TRBJ2-5,14,-,-,CASSEAGNQETQYF,TGCGCCAGCAGTGAGGCTGGAAACCAAGAGACCCAGTACTTC
TRBV10-1,TRBJ2-7,15,few,-,CASRTRRDNSYEQYF,TGCGCCAGTAGAACAAGACGGGACAACTCCTACGAGCAGTACTTC
TRBV30,TRBJ2-4,14,-,TRBD1,CACRPQGAVDIQYF,TGTGCCTGCCGACCCCAGGGGGCCGTGGACATTCAGTACTTC
TRBV10-3,TRBJ2-7,13,-,-,CAIRVPGMSEQYF,TGTGCCATCAGAGTCCCGGGTATGAGCGAGCAGTACTTC
TRBV19,TRBJ2-2,18,-,-,CASSIDTGLQGKTGELFF,TGTGCCAGTAGTATAGATACGGGACTTCAAGGGAAAACCGGGGAGCTGTTTTTT
TRBV5-1,TRBJ2-3,17,-,-,CASSLAGTLLFTDTQYF,TGCGCCAGCAGCTTGGCTGGGACACTCTTATTCACAGATACGCAGTATTTT
TRBV2,TRBJ2-7,14,once,TRBD1,CASSDWGQSYEQYF,TGTGCCAGCAGTGATTGGGGACAGAGCTACGAGCAGTACTTC
TRBV5-5,TRBJ1-1,15,-,-,CASSFAVTPRSGAFF,TGTGCCAGCAGCTTCGCCGTGACTCCTCGGTCCGGAGCTTTCTTT
TRBV6-5,TRBJ2-1,15,-,TRBD2,CASSFRTSGDNEQFF,TGTGCCAGCAGCTTCCGGACTAGCGGGGACAATGAGCAGTTCTTC
TRBV27,TRBJ1-4,14,-,-,CASRPTIANEKLFF,TGTGCCAGCAGACCAACAATAGCTAATGAAAAACTGTTTTTT
TRBV5-1,TRBJ2-5,14,few,-,CASSFGNSQETQYF,TGCGCCAGCAGCTTCGGGAACTCTCAAGAGACCCAGTACTTC
TRBV7-6,TRBJ2-2,12,-,-,CASSSDHGELFF,TGTGCCAGCAGCTCCGACCACGGGGAGCTGTTTTTT
TRBV7-9,TRBJ1-4,14,many,TRBD1,CASSPGQDFEKLFF,TGTGCCAGCAGCCCGGGACAGGATTTCGAAAAACTGTTTTTT
TRBV18,TRBJ2-7,14,-,TRBD2,CASSPQRRESEQYF,TGTGCCAGCTCACCACAACGGCGGGAGTCCGAGCAGTACTTC
TRBV5-1,TRBJ2-7,13,-,-,CASSLEGSGEQYF,TGCGCCAGCAGCTTGGAGGGATCCGGCGAGCAGTACTTC
TRBV30,TRBJ2-4,12,once,-,CAWTERGDIQYF,TGTGCCTGGACTGAGCGTGGGGACATTCAGTACTTC